The clone carrying this T cell receptor beta chain was seen more than once but under ten times. The antigen is undetermined. Described treatment: roughly ten-day PBMC culture with coronavirus spike peptide pools or control peptides (ViraFEST assay). The CDR3 sequence is 12 residues long. Germline assignment: CDR1 DFQATT and CDR2 SNEGSKA (reference sequence). Trimming removed 3 bases from V and 4 bases from J, with 7 bases in between. Oncomine TCR Beta short-read sequencing was applied to DNA from cultured CD4+ T cells. The authors extracted genomic DNA from cultured CD4+ T cells. TCRdb passed the PCR reads through MiXCR, listing each CDR3 protein once. The profile shows approximately 24,000 distinct CDR3 sequences, 50% to 75% of them singletons. This record comes from a study of vaccination and CD4 T cells after COVID-19. The wider study: Either a CEFX pool, an HIV-1 Nef pool, or no peptide was added to control cultures.

J is TRBJ1-3 and V is TRBV20-1; tentative D call: TRBD1 (5 bases). The sequence was obtained from a human donor who had recovered from COVID-19. The sample consisted of CD4+ T cells from blood, cultured in vitro. CDR3 region: CSASRQGNTIYF. DNA of the CDR3: TGCAGTGCTAGTAGACAGGGAAACACCATATATTTT.